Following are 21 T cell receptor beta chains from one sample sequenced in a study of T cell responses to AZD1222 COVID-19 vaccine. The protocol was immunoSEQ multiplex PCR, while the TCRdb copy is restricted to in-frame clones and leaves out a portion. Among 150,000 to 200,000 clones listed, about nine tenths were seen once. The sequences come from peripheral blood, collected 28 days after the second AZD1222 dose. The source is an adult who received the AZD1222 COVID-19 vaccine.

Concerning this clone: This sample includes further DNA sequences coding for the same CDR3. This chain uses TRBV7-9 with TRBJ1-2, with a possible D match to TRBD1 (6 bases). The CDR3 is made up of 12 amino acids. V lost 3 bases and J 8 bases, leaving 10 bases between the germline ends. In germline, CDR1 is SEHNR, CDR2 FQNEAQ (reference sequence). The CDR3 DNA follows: TGTGCCAGCAGCTTTAACAGGGACGGCTACACCTTC. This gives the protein CASSFNRDGYTF.

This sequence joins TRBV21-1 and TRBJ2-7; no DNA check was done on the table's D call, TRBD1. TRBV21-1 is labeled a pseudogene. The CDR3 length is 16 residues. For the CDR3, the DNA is TGTGCCAGCAGCAAAGGGGGCTGTCCCCTACTTGGCGAGCAGTACTTC. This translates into CASSKGGCPLLGEQYF.

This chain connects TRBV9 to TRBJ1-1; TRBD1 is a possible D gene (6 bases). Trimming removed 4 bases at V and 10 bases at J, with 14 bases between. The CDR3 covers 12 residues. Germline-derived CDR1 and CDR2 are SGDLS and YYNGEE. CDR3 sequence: CASSPPLDRAFF. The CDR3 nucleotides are TGTGCCAGCAGCCCTCCCTTGGACAGAGCTTTCTTT.

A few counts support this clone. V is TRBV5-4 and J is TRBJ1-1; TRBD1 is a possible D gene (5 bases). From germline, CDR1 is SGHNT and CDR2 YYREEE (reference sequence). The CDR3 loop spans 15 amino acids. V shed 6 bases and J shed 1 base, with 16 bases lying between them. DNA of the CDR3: TGTGCCAGCACCTTTGGGGGGGGAGCGAACACTGAAGCTTTCTTT. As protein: CASTFGGGANTEAFF. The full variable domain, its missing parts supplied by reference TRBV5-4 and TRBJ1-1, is ETGVTQSPTHLIKTRGQQVTLRCSSQSGHNTVSWYQQALGQGPQFIFQYYREEENGRGNFPPRFSGLQFPNYSSELNVNALELDDSALYLCASTFGGGANTEAFFGQGTRLTVV.

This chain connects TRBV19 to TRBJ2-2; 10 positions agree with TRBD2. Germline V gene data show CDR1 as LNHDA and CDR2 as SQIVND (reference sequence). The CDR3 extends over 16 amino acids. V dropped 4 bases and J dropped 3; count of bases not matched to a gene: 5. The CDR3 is CASSRELAGYTGELFF. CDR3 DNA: TGTGCCAGTAGTAGAGAACTAGCGGGGTACACCGGGGAGCTGTTTTTT.

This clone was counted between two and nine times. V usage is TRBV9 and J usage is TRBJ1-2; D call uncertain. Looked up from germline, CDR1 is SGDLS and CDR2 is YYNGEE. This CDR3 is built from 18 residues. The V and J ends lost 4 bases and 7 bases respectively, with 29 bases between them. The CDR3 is CASSPRTPTRGGLGGYTF. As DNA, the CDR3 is TGTGCCAGCAGCCCCCGGACTCCAACCCGAGGAGGGCTGGGTGGCTACACCTTC.

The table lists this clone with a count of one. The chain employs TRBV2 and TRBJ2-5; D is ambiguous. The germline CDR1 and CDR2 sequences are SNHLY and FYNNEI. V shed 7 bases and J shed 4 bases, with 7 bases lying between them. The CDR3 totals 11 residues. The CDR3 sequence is CASTVRETQYF. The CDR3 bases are TGTGCCAGCACAGTGAGAGAGACCCAGTACTTC. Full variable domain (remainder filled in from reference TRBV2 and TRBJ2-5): EPEVTQTPSHQVTQMGQEVILRCVPISNHLYFYWYRQILGQKVEFLVSFYNNEISEKSEIFDDQFSVERPDGSNFTLKIRSTKLEDSAMYFCASTVRETQYFGPGTRLLVL.

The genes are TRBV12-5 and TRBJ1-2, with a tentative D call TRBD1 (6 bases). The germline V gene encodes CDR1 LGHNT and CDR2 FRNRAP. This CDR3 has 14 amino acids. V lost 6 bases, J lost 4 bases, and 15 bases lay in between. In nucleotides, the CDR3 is TGTGCTAGTGGCCTAGGGGGACATGCCTATGGCTACACCTTC. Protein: CASGLGGHAYGYTF.

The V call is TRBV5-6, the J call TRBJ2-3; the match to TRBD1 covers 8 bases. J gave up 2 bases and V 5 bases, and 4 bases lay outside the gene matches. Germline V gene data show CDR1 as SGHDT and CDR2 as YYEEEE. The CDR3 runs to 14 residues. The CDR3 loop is CASSSDRVTDTQYF. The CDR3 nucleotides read TGTGCCAGCAGTTCGGACAGGGTCACAGATACGCAGTATTTT.

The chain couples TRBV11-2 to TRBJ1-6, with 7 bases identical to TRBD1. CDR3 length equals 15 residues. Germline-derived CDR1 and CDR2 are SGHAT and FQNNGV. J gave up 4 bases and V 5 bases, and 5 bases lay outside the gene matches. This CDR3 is CASSQNRGYNSPLHF. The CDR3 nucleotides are TGTGCCAGCAGCCAGAACAGGGGTTATAATTCACCCCTCCACTTT. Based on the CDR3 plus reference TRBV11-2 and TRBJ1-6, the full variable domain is EAGVAQSPRYKIIEKRQSVAFWCNPISGHATLYWYQQILGQGPKLLIQFQNNGVVDDSQLPKDRFSAERLKGVDSTLKIQPAKLEDSAVYLCASSQNRGYNSPLHFGNGTRLTVT.

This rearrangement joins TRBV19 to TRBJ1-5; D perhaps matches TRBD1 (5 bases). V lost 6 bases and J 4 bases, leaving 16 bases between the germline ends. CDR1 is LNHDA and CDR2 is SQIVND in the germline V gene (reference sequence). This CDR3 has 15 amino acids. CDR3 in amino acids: CASRTPQGWNQPQHF. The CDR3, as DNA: TGTGCCAGTAGAACGCCCCAGGGTTGGAATCAGCCCCAGCATTTT.

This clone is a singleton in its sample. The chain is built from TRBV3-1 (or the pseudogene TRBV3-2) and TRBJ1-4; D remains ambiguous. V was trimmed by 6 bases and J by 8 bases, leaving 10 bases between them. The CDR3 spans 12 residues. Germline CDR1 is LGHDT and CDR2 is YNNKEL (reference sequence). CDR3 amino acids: CASRGPGEKLFF. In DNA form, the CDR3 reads TGTGCCAGCAGAGGACCGGGGGAAAAACTGTTTTTT.

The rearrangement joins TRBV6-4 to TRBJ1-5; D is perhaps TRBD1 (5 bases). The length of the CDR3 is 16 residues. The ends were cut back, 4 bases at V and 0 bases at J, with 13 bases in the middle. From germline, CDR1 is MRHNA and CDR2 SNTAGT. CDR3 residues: CASSGQGNYSNQPQHF. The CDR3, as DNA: TGTGCCAGCAGTGGCCAGGGTAACTATAGCAATCAGCCCCAGCATTTT.

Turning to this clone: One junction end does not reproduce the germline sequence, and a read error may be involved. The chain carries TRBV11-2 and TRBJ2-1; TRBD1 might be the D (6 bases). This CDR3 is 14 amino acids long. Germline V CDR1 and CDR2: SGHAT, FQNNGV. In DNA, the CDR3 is TGTGCCACCAGCTTACTAGGGGGTTACAATGAGCAGTTCTTC. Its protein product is CATSLLGGYNEQFF.

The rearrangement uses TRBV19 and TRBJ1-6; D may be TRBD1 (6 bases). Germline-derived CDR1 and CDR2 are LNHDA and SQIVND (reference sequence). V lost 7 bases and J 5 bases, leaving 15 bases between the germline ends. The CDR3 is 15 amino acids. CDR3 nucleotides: TGTGCCAGTAAATCCAGGGGTCGGCATAATTCACCCCTCCACTTT. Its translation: CASKSRGRHNSPLHF.

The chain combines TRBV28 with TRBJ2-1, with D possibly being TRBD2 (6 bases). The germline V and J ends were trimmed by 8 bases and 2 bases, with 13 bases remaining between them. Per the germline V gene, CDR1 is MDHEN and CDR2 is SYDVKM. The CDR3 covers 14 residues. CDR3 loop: CASGAPGAYNEQFF. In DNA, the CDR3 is TGTGCCAGCGGCGCGCCGGGAGCCTACAATGAGCAGTTCTTC. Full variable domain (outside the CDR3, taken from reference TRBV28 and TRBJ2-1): DVKVTQSSRYLVKRTGEKVFLECVQDMDHENMFWYRQDPGLGLRLIYFSYDVKMKEKGDIPEGYSVSREKKERFSLILESASTNQTSMYLCASGAPGAYNEQFFGPGTRLTVL.

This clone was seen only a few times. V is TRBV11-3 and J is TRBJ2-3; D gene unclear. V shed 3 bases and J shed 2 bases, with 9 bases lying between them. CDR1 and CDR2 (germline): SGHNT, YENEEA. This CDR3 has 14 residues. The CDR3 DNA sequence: TGTGCCAGCAGCTTGGGCAGCTCCACAGATACGCAGTATTTT. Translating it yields CASSLGSSTDTQYF.

The CDR3 sequence is CASSFPGAGNTEAFF. The DNA of the CDR3 is TGTGCCAGCAGCTTTCCAGGGGCCGGGAACACTGAAGCTTTCTTT. This sequence joins TRBV7-2 and TRBJ1-1, with D tentatively TRBD1 (6 bases). V was clipped by 3 bases and J by 1 base, with 12 bases between them. Per germline, CDR1 SGHTA and CDR2 FQGNSA. The CDR3 is 15 amino acids.

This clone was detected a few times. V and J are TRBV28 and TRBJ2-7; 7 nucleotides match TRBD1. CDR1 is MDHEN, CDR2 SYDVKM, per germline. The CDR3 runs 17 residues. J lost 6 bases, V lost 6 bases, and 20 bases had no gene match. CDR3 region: CASRETGERFGFGEQYF. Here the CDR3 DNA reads TGTGCCAGCAGGGAAACAGGGGAGCGCTTCGGTTTTGGCGAGCAGTACTTC.

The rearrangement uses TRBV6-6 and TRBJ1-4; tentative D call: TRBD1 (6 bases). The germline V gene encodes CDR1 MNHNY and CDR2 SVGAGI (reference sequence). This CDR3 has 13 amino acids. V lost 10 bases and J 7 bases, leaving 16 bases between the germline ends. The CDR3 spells CATARGAGEKLFF. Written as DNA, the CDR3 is TGTGCCACCGCGAGGGGGGCTGGTGAAAAACTGTTTTTT.

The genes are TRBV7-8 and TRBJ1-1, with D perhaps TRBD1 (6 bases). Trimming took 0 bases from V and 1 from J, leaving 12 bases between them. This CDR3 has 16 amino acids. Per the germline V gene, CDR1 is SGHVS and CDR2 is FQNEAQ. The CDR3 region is CASSLAGGHRNTEAFF. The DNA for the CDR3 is TGTGCCAGCAGCTTAGCGGGGGGACACCGGAACACTGAAGCTTTCTTT.